A selection of T cell receptor beta chains follows, all from one sample in a study of PD-1 blockade in classical Hodgkin lymphoma. Clones were read by immunoSEQ multiplex PCR, and TCRdb kept only the in-frame ones, dropping some. The sample shows 15,000 to 25,000 clones, about 87% of them seen only once. Source: CD8+ T cells from blood, taken before the fourth cycle of nivolumab. These receptors were taken from a human donor with classical Hodgkin lymphoma. Each CDR3 is given with its conserved first and last residue. A D gene is named only where the DNA matches it firmly. Clone size appears in some rows only: once, few, many, or a class for an expanded clone.

V gene	clone size	CDR3 length	J gene	D gene	CDR3 protein	CDR3 DNA
TRBV4-2	few	16	TRBJ1-5	NA	CASSQAPSYSNQPQHF	TGTGCCAGCAGCCAAGCCCCCAGTTATAGCAATCAGCCCCAGCATTTT
TRBV9	NA	14	TRBJ1-2	TRBD1	CASSGTGLNYGYTF	TGTGCCAGCAGCGGGACAGGATTAAACTATGGCTACACCTTC
TRBV4-1	NA	15	TRBJ2-3	TRBD1	CASTRTGMDTDTQYF	TGCGCCAGCACCCGGACAGGGATGGACACAGATACGCAGTATTTT
TRBV5-1	once	12	TRBJ2-5	NA	CASTVGGETQYF	TGCGCCAGCACGGTAGGCGGAGAGACCCAGTACTTC
TRBV7-9	NA	18	TRBJ1-2	TRBD1	CASSLVHRLNDRDYGYTF	TGTGCCAGCAGCTTAGTGCACCGTTTGAACGACAGGGATTATGGCTACACCTTC
TRBV9	NA	15	TRBJ2-7	NA	CASSVGRQFSYEQYF	TGTGCCAGCAGCGTAGGTCGTCAGTTCTCCTACGAGCAGTACTTC
TRBV7-6	NA	16	TRBJ2-1	NA	CASSLASAPRGNEQFF	TGTGCCAGCAGCTTGGCGAGCGCGCCCCGGGGCAATGAGCAGTTCTTC
TRBV27	once	14	TRBJ2-2	NA	CASSLEQNTGELFF	TGTGCCAGCAGTTTAGAGCAGAACACCGGGGAGCTGTTTTTT
TRBV29-1	NA	8	TRBJ2-1	NA	CSVGLEFF	TGCAGCGTTGGTCTGGAGTTCTTC
TRBV27	NA	17	TRBJ2-7	TRBD1	CASSLSHGTGLLFEQYF	TGTGCCAGCAGTTTATCACATGGGACAGGTTTACTCTTCGAGCAGTACTTC
TRBV7-8	once	14	TRBJ2-7	TRBD2	CASSLRSGNYEQYF	TGTGCCAGCAGCTTAAGAAGCGGGAACTACGAGCAGTACTTC
TRBV5-1	once	16	TRBJ2-4	TRBD2	CASSSLGLAEKNIQYF	TGCGCCAGCAGCTCGTTAGGGCTAGCGGAGAAAAACATTCAGTACTTC
TRBV9	NA	16	TRBJ2-2	TRBD1	CASGLHRGPNTGELFF	TGTGCCAGCGGCCTCCACAGGGGACCGAACACCGGGGAGCTGTTTTTT
TRBV27	NA	15	TRBJ2-1	NA	CASSSDGSSYNEQFF	TGTGCCAGCAGTTCCGACGGGAGCTCCTACAATGAGCAGTTCTTC
TRBV2	few	16	TRBJ1-5	NA	CASSLSGPHTNQPQHF	TGTGCCAGCAGCCTCTCGGGTCCCCATACTAATCAGCCCCAGCATTTT
TRBV4-1	NA	13	TRBJ1-5	NA	CASSQGRNQPQHF	TGCGCCAGCAGCCAGGGCCGCAATCAGCCCCAGCATTTT
TRBV15	NA	16	TRBJ1-3	NA	CATSSRQDPPGNTIYF	TGTGCCACCAGCAGTAGGCAGGACCCCCCTGGAAACACCATATATTTT
TRBV28	NA	13	TRBJ2-1	NA	CASSLRDYNEQFF	TGTGCCAGCAGTCTCAGGGACTACAATGAGCAGTTCTTC
TRBV28	NA	15	TRBJ2-3	TRBD2	CASSRRLAGEDTQYF	TGTGCCAGCAGTCGCCGACTAGCGGGAGAAGATACGCAGTATTTT
TRBV21-1	NA	15	TRBJ2-5	NA	CASSIGARTQETQYF	TGTGCCAGCAGCATTGGTGCCAGAACCCAAGAGACCCAGTACTTC
TRBV13	NA	15	TRBJ2-5	TRBD2	CASSEGTSDKETQYF	TGTGCCAGCAGCGAAGGGACTAGCGACAAAGAGACCCAGTACTTC
TRBV2	NA	19	TRBJ2-6	TRBD2	CASRYRLAGGLSGANVLTF	TGTGCCAGCAGATACAGACTAGCGGGAGGCCTCTCTGGGGCCAACGTCCTGACTTTC
TRBV27	NA	12	TRBJ1-4	NA	CASSSGLEKLFF	TGTGCCAGCAGTTCTGGACTCGAAAAACTGTTTTTT
TRBV5-5	NA	13	TRBJ2-4	NA	CASSPDSRNIQYF	TGTGCCAGCAGCCCCGACTCGCGAAACATTCAGTACTTC
TRBV21-1	NA	13	TRBJ1-1	NA	CASTDRMNTEAFF	TGTGCCAGCACCGACAGGATGAACACTGAAGCTTTCTTT
TRBV27	NA	15	TRBJ1-3	NA	CASSLTGSSGNTIYF	TGTGCCAGCAGTTTGACAGGAAGCTCTGGAAACACCATATATTTT
TRBV7-9	NA	15	TRBJ2-1	NA	CASSSPEDPNNEQFF	TGTGCCAGCAGCTCACCCGAGGACCCGAACAATGAGCAGTTCTTC
TRBV2	once	15	TRBJ2-4	NA	CASSDVTGFLGIQYF	TGTGCCAGCAGTGATGTGACCGGGTTTTTAGGCATTCAGTACTTC
TRBV13	NA	14	TRBJ2-7	TRBD2	CASSSRGSSYEQYF	TGTGCCAGCAGCTCGCGGGGGAGCTCCTACGAGCAGTACTTC
TRBV18	NA	12	TRBJ2-5	NA	CASTTGEETQYF	TGTGCCAGTACAACCGGTGAAGAGACCCAGTACTTC
TRBV19	NA	14	TRBJ2-7	NA	CASTVSGSFIKQYF	TGTGCCAGTACAGTCTCCGGGAGTTTTATCAAGCAGTACTTC
TRBV9	NA	20	TRBJ2-5	TRBD2	CASSVETSPGPGGQSETQYF	TGTGCCAGCAGCGTAGAGACATCACCGGGACCGGGGGGTCAGTCAGAGACCCAGTACTTC
TRBV5-6	NA	13	TRBJ2-7	NA	CASSWTGEYEQYF	TGTGCCAGCAGCTGGACTGGAGAGTACGAGCAGTACTTC
TRBV7-3	NA	15	TRBJ2-1	TRBD2	CASSPVAGPYNEQFF	TGTGCCAGCAGCCCAGTAGCGGGCCCTTACAATGAGCAGTTCTTC
TRBV6-5	NA	14	TRBJ2-7	NA	CASSQYELGYEQYF	TGTGCCAGCAGCCAATACGAGTTGGGCTACGAGCAGTACTTC
TRBV10-3	few	16	TRBJ2-7	TRBD1	CAISEPKQGAGYEQYF	TGTGCCATCAGTGAGCCTAAGCAGGGGGCGGGATACGAGCAGTACTTC
TRBV27	NA	14	TRBJ2-5	TRBD2	CASSSLASAETQYF	TGTGCCAGCAGTTCACTAGCGTCTGCAGAGACCCAGTACTTC
TRBV18	NA	15	TRBJ2-7	TRBD2	CASSLLAGGPYEQYF	TGTGCCAGCTCACTACTAGCGGGAGGACCCTACGAGCAGTACTTC
TRBV28	NA	15	TRBJ1-1	TRBD1	CASSLYGDRFTEAFF	TGTGCCAGCAGTTTATATGGGGACAGGTTCACTGAAGCTTTCTTT
TRBV4-1	NA	16	TRBJ2-7	TRBD2	CASSQVLAGGSYEQYF	TGCGCCAGCAGCCAAGTTTTAGCGGGAGGCTCCTACGAGCAGTACTTC
TRBV7-3	once	13	TRBJ1-2	TRBD1	CASSEHTGVGYTF	TGTGCCAGCAGCGAACATACAGGGGTTGGCTACACCTTC
TRBV7-2	NA	13	TRBJ1-5	NA	CASIEGYNQPQHF	TGTGCCAGCATAGAGGGCTACAATCAGCCCCAGCATTTT
TRBV19	NA	15	TRBJ2-2	NA	CASMAGLFNTGELFF	TGTGCCAGTATGGCGGGACTCTTTAACACCGGGGAGCTGTTTTTT
TRBV5-4	once	14	TRBJ2-7	TRBD1	CASSFQGAGYEQYF	TGTGCCAGCAGCTTCCAGGGGGCTGGATACGAGCAGTACTTC
TRBV29-1	NA	14	TRBJ2-7	NA	CSVLAGQGNHEQYF	TGCAGCGTACTGGCGGGGCAGGGAAACCACGAGCAGTACTTC
TRBV7-8	NA	13	TRBJ2-7	NA	CASSLTGAYEQYF	TGTGCCAGCAGCTTAACGGGAGCCTACGAGCAGTACTTC
TRBV27	NA	12	TRBJ2-1	NA	CASSLSGREQFF	TGTGCCAGCAGTTTATCGGGAAGGGAGCAGTTCTTC